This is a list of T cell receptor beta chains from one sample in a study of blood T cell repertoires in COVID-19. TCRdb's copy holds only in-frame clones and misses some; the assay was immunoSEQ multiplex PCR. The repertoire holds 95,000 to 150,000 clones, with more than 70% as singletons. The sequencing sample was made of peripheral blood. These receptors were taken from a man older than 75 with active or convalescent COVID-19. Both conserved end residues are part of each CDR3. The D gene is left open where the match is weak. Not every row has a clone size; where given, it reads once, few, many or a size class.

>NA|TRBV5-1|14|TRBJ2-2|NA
TGCGCCAGCAGCTTGAGTCCAGGGACCGGGGAGCTGTTTTTT
CASSLSPGTGELFF
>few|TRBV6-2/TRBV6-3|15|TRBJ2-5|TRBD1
TGTGCCAGCAGTTTTAGGACAGGGGGCCAAGAGACCCAGTACTTC
CASSFRTGGQETQYF
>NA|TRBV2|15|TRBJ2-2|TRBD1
TGTGCCAGCAGGCAGGGACAGGGGGCTTACGGGGAGCTGTTTTTT
CASRQGQGAYGELFF
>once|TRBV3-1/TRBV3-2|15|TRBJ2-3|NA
TGTGCCAGCAGCCAAGAGGGACTCGGCACAGATACGCAGTATTTT
CASSQEGLGTDTQYF
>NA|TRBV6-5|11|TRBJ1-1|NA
TGTGCCAGCAAATCTACCGCTGAAGCTTTCTTT
CASKSTAEAFF
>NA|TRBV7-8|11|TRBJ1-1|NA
TGTGCCAGCAGCTTACGGTATGAAGCTTTCTTT
CASSLRYEAFF
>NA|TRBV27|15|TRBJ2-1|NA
TGTGCCAGCAGCAATGGTGGTAGCTCCTACAATGAGCAGTTCTTC
CASSNGGSSYNEQFF
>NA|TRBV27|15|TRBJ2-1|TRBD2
TGTGCCAGCAGTTCGGCTAGCGGGGGGGCAGATGAGCAGTTCTTC
CASSSASGGADEQFF
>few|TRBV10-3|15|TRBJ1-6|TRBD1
TGTGCCATCAGTGAGACAGGGGTGGCGGGTTCACCCCTCCACTTT
CAISETGVAGSPLHF
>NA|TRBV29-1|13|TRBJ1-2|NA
TGCAGCGCTGCGACGGGGGGGGACTATGGCTACACCTTC
CSAATGGDYGYTF
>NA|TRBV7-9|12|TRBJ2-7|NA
TGTGCCAGCAGCCACCAGGGCTACGAGCAGTACTTC
CASSHQGYEQYF
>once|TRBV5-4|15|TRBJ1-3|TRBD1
TGTGCCTGGAGAGGGGACAGGGGGACCGGAAACACCATATATTTT
CAWRGDRGTGNTIYF
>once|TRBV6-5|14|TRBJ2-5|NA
TGTGCCAGCCGCCTGAAGTTAACTCAAGAGACCCAGTACTTC
CASRLKLTQETQYF
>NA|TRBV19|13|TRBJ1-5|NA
TGTGCCAGTAGCGACACACTCAATCAGCCCCAGCATTTT
CASSDTLNQPQHF
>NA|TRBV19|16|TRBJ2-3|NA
TGTGCCAGCGGGAGCAGATTTCTTTTTGGGACAGATACGCAGTATTTT
CASGSRFLFGTDTQYF
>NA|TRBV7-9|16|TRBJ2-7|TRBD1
TGTGCCAGCAGCCCCCCGTACAGGGGACCGACCTACGAGCAGTACTTC
CASSPPYRGPTYEQYF
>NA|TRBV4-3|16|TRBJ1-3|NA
TGCGCCAGCAGCCAAGCCAACAGGGACACGGGAAACACCATATATTTT
CASSQANRDTGNTIYF
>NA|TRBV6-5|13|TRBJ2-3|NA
TGTGCCAGCAGCTCCCAGGGGTTGGATACGCAGTATTTT
CASSSQGLDTQYF
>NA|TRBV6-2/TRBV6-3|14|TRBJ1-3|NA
TGTGCCAGCAGTTACGGGCTGACTGGAAACACCATATATTTT
CASSYGLTGNTIYF
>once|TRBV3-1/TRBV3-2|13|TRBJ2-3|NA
TGTGCCAGCAGCCATTACGAGCCAGATACGCAGTATTTT
CASSHYEPDTQYF
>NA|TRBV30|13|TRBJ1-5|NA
TGTGCCTGGAACCGCCAGGGAAATCAGCCCCAGCATTTT
CAWNRQGNQPQHF
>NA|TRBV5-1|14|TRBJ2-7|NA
TGCGCCAGCAGCCTACAGCCCGACTCCTACGAGCAGTACTTC
CASSLQPDSYEQYF
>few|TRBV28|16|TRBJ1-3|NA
TGTGCCAGCTTTTCATTCCGGGCCGGGAGTGGAAACACCATATATTTT
CASFSFRAGSGNTIYF
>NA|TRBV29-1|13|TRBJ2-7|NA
TGCAGCGCCTCCGGGACAATCGCCTACGAGCAGTACTTC
CSASGTIAYEQYF
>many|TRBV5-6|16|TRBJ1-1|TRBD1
TGTGCCAGCAGCTTATCCTTTACAGGGGGAAGCACTGAAGCTTTCTTT
CASSLSFTGGSTEAFF
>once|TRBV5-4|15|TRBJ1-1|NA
TGTGCCAGCAGCTTGGCAACGCTAAGCGGCACTGAAGCTTTCTTT
CASSLATLSGTEAFF
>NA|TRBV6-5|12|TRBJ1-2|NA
TGTGCCAGCCAGGGACAAAACTATGGCTACACCTTC
CASQGQNYGYTF
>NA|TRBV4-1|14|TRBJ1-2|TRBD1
TGCGCCAGCAGCCAAGTAGGGGGCGGCTATGGCTACACCTTC
CASSQVGGGYGYTF
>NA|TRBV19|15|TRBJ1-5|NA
TGTGCCAGTAGTGGGACTCCGGCGGGCAATCAGCCCCAGCATTTT
CASSGTPAGNQPQHF
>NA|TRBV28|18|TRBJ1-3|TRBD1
TGTGCCAGCAGAACAAATACCTACGGGACAGGGACTGGAAACACCATATATTTT
CASRTNTYGTGTGNTIYF
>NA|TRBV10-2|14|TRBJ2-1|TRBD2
TGCGCCAGCAGTGAAGGGACTAGCGGGGGGGAGCAGTTCTTC
CASSEGTSGGEQFF
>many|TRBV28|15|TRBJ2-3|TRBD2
TGTGCCAGCAGTTTGTTGGGGGGGGATACAGATACGCAGTATTTT
CASSLLGGDTDTQYF
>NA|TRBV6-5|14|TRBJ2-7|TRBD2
TGTGCCAGCAGTCCCCGGGACTATACCTACGAGCAGTACTTC
CASSPRDYTYEQYF
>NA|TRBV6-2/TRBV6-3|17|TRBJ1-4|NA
TGTGCCAGCAGTTACTGGCTACAGGGTGAGGGTAATGAAAAACTGTTTTTT
CASSYWLQGEGNEKLFF
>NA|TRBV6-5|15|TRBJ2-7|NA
TGTGCCAGCAGTTACTCGATACAGGGCATCTACGAGCAGTACTTC
CASSYSIQGIYEQYF
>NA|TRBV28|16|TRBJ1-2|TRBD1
TGTGCCAGCAGTTTAGCCGGGACAGGGGGCAACTATGGCTACACCTTC
CASSLAGTGGNYGYTF
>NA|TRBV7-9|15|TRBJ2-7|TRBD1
TGTGCCAGCAGCTTAGGAACAGGGGGCTTCGACGAGCAGTACTTC
CASSLGTGGFDEQYF
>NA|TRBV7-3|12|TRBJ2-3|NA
TGTGCCAGCAGCTTCGGTGCAGATACGCAGTATTTT
CASSFGADTQYF
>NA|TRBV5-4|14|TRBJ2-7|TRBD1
TGTGCCAGCAGCCCTGGACAGGGTTTGTACGAGCAGTACTTC
CASSPGQGLYEQYF
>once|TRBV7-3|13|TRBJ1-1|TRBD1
TGTGCCAGCAGATTCCAGGGGGACACTGAAGCTTTCTTT
CASRFQGDTEAFF
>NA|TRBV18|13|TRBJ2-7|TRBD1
TGTGCCAGCTCCCCAGGACAGGGAGACGAGCAGTACTTC
CASSPGQGDEQYF
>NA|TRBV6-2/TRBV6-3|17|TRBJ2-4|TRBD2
TGTGCCAGCAGTTCGTCTAGCGGGGGATATGCCAAAAACATTCAGTACTTC
CASSSSSGGYAKNIQYF
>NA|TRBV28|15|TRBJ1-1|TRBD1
TGTGCCAGCAGTTCATCGACAGGGGGCAACTTTGAAGCTTTCTTT
CASSSSTGGNFEAFF
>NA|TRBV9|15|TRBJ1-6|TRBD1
TGTGCCAGCAGCGTTTCCGGGACAGGTAATTCACCCCTCCACTTT
CASSVSGTGNSPLHF
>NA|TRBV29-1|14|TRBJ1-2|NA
TGCAGCGTGGCCAGCGGGGCGGGCAACTATGGCTACACCTTC
CSVASGAGNYGYTF
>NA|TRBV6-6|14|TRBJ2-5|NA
TGTGCCAGCAGTTACGGGGGGAGGGGGGAGACCCAGTACTTC
CASSYGGRGETQYF
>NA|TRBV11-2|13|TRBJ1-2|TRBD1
TGTGCCAGCAGGTTGACAGGGACCTATGGCTACACCTTC
CASRLTGTYGYTF
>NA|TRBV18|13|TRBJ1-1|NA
TGTGCCAGCTCACCACCGGCTGGGGGCGAAGCTTTCTTT
CASSPPAGGEAFF
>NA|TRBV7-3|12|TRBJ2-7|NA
TGTGCCAGCAGCGATACAGGCTACGAGCAGTACTTC
CASSDTGYEQYF
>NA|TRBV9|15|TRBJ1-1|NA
TGTGCCAGCAGCGTAGGGTGGGCCATGAACACTGAAGCTTTCTTT
CASSVGWAMNTEAFF
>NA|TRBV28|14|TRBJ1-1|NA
TGTGCCAGCACCCCTGGGACACTGAACACTGAAGCTTTCTTT
CASTPGTLNTEAFF
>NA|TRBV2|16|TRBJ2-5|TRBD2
TGTGCCAGCAGGTCCCGGACTAGCGGGGGAGGAGAGACCCAGTACTTC
CASRSRTSGGGETQYF
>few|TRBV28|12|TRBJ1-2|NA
TGTGCCAACAGGAGCCCGGCGGGAGGCTACACCTTC
CANRSPAGGYTF
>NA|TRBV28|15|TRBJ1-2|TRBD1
TGTGCCAGCAGTGTAGGTGGACAGGTTAACTATGGCTACACCTTC
CASSVGGQVNYGYTF
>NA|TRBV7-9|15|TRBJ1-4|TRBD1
TGTGCCAGCAGCTTGGATAGAACAGGGGGGCAAAAACTGTTTTTT
CASSLDRTGGQKLFF
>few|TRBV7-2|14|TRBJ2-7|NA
TGTGCCAGCACCGGTGGAGGGGGGGCCGTCGAGCAGTACTTC
CASTGGGGAVEQYF
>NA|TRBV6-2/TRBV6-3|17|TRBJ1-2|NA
TGTGCCAGCAGTTACTCGATTTGGCAGGGCCCTAACTATGGCTACACCTTC
CASSYSIWQGPNYGYTF